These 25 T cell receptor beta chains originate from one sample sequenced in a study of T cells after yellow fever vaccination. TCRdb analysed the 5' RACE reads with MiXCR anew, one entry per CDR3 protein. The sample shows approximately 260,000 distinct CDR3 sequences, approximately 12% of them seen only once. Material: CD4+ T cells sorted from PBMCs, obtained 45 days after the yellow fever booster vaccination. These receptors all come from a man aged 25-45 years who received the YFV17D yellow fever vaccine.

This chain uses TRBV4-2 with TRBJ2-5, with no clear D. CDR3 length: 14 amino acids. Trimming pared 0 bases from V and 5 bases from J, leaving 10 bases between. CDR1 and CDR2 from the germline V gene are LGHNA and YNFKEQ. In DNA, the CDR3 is TGTGCCAGCAGCCAAGAAGGCTGGGATGAGACCCAGTACTTC. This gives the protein CASSQEGWDETQYF.

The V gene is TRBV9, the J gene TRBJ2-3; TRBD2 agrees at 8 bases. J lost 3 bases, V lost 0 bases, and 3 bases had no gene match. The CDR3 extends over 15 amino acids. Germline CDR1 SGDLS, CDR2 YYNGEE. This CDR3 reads CASSVGTSKTDTQYF. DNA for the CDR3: TGTGCCAGCAGCGTAGGGACTAGCAAAACAGATACGCAGTATTTT.

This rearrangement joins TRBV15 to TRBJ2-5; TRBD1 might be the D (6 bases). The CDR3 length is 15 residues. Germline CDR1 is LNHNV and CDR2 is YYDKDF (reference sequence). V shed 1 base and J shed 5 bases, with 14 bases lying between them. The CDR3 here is CATSRVTGRWETQYF. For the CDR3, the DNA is TGTGCCACCAGCAGAGTTACAGGGAGATGGGAGACCCAGTACTTC.

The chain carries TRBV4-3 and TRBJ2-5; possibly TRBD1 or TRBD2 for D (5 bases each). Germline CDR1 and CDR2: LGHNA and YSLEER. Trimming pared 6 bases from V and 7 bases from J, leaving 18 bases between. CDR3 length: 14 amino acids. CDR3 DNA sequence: TGCGCCAGCAGACGACCCGGGACGTCAGGGACCCAGTACTTC. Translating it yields CASRRPGTSGTQYF.

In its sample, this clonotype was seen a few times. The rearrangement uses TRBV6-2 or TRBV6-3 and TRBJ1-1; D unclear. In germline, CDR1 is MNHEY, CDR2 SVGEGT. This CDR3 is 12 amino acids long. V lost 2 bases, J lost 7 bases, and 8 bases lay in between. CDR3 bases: TGTGCCAGCAGTTACGCGCGGGTTGAAGCTTTCTTT. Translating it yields CASSYARVEAFF.

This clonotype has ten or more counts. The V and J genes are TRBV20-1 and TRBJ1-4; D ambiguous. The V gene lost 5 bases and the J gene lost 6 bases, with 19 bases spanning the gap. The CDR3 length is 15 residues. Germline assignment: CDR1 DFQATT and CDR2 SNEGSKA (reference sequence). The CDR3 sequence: CSAPEGGSLDEKLFF. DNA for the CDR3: TGCAGTGCTCCAGAGGGCGGGTCCTTAGATGAAAAACTGTTTTTT.

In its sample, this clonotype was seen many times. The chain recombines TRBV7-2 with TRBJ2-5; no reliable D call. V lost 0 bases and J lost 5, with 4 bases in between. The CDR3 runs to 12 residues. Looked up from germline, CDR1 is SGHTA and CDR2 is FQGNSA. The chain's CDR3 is CASSLARETQYF. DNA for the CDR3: TGTGCCAGCAGCTTAGCTCGGGAGACCCAGTACTTC.

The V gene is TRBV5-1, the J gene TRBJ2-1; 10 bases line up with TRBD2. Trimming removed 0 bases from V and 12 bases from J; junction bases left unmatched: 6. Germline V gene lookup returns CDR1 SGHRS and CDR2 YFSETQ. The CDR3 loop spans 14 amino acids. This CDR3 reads CASSLGGLAGAQFF. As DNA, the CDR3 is TGCGCCAGCAGCTTGGGGGGCCTAGCGGGAGCGCAGTTCTTC. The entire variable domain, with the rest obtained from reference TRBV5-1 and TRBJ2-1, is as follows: KAGVTQTPRYLIKTRGQQVTLSCSPISGHRSVSWYQQTPGQGLQFLFEYFSETQRNKGNFPGRFSGRQFSNSRSEMNVSTLELGDSALYLCASSLGGLAGAQFFGPGTRLTVL.

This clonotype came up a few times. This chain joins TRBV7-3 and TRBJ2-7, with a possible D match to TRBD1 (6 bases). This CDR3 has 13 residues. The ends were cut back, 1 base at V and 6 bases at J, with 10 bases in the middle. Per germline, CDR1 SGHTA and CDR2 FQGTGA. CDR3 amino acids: CASSLRGTTEQYF. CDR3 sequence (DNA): TGTGCCAGCAGCTTAAGGGGGACAACCGAGCAGTACTTC.

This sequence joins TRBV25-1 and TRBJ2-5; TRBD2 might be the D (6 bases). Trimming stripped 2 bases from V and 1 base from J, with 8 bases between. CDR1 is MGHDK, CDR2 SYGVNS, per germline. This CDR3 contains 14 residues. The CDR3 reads CASSEGGIQETQYF. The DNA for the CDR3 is TGTGCCAGCAGTGAAGGGGGGATCCAAGAGACCCAGTACTTC.

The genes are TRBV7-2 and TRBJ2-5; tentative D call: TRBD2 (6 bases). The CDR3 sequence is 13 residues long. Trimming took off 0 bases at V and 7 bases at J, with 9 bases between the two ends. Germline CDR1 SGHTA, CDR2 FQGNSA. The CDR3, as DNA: TGTGCCAGCAGCTTAGCGGGGGGTGGGACCCAGTACTTC. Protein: CASSLAGGGTQYF.

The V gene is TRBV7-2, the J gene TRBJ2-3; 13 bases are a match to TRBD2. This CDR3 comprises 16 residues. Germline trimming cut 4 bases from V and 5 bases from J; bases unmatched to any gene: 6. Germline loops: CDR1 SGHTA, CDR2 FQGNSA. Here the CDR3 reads CASSSRLAGGVDTQYF. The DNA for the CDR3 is TGTGCCAGCAGCTCACGACTAGCGGGAGGTGTAGATACGCAGTATTTT.

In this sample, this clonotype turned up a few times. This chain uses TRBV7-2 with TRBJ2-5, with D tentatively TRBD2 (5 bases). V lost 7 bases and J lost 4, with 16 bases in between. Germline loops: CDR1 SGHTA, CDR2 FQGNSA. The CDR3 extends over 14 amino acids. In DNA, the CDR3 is TGTGCCAGCACCCAGGCGGAGGTGGGAGAGACCCAGTACTTC. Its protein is CASTQAEVGETQYF.

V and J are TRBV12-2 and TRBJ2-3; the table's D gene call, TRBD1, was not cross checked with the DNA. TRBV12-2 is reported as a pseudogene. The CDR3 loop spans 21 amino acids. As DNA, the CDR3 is TGTGCAAGTCGCTTCCCCGGCCGGGCCGACTTACCCTCGAGCAGCACAGATACGCAGTATTTT. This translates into CASRFPGRADLPSSSTDTQYF.

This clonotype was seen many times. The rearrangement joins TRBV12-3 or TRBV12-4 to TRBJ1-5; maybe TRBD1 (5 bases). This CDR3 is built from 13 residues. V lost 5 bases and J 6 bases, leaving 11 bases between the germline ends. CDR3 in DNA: TGTGCCAGCAGTAAAGGGGTGCGTCAGCCCCAGCATTTT. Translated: CASSKGVRQPQHF.

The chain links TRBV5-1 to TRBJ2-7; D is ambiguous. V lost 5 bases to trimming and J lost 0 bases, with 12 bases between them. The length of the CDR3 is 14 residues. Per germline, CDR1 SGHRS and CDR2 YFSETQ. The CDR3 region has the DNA TGCGCCAGCAGGGTAGAGCCAGTCTCCTACGAGCAGTACTTC. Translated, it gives CASRVEPVSYEQYF.

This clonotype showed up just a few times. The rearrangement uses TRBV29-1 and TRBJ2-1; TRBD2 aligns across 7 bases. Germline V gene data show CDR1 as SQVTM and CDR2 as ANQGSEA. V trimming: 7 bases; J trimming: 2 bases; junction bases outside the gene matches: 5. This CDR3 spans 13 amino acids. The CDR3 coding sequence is TGCAGCGACGGACTAGGAACCTACAATGAGCAGTTCTTC. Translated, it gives CSDGLGTYNEQFF.

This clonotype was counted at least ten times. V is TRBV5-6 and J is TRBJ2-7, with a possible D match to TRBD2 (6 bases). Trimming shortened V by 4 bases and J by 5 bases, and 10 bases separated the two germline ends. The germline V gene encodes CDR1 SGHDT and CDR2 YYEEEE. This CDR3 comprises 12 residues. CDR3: CASSPTGDEQYF. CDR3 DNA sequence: TGTGCCAGCAGCCCCACGGGGGACGAGCAGTACTTC.

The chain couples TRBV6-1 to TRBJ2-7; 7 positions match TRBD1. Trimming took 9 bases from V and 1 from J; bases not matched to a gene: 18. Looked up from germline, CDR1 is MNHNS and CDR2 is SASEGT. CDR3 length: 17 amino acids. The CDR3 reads CASLPRQGKSRSYEQYF. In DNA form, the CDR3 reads TGTGCCAGTTTACCCCGACAGGGCAAGTCGCGATCCTACGAGCAGTACTTC.

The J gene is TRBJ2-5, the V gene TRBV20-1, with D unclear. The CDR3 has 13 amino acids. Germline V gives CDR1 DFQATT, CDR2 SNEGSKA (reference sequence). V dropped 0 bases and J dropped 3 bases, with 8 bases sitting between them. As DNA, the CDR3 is TGCAGTGCTAGAGAGAACTGGAAAGAGACCCAGTACTTC. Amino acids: CSARENWKETQYF.

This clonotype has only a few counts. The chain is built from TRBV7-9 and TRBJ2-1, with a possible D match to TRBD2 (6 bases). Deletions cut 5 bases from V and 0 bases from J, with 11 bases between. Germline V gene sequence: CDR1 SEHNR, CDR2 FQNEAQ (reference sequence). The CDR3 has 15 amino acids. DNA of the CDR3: TGTGCCAGCAGCGACGGAGGGCGCTCCTACAATGAGCAGTTCTTC. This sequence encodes CASSDGGRSYNEQFF.

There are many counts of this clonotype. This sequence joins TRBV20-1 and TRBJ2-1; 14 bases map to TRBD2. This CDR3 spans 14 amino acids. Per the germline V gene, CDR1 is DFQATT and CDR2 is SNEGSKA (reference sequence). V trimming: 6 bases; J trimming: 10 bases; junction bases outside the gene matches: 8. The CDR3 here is CSATGLAGVREQFF. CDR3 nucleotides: TGCAGTGCAACGGGACTAGCGGGAGTCAGAGAGCAGTTCTTC.

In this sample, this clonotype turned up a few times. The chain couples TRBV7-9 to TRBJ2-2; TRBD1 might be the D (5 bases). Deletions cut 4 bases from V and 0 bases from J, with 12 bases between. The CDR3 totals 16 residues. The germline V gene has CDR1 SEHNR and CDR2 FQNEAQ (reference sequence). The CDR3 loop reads CASSSPRTTNTGELFF. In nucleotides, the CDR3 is TGTGCCAGCAGCTCCCCCCGGACAACGAACACCGGGGAGCTGTTTTTT.

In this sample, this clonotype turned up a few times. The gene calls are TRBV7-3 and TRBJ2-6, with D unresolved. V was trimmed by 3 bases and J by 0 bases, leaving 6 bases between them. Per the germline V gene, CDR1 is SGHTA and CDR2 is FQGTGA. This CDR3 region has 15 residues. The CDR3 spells CASSFYSSGANVLTF. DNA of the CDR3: TGTGCCAGCAGCTTCTACAGCTCTGGGGCCAACGTCCTGACTTTC.

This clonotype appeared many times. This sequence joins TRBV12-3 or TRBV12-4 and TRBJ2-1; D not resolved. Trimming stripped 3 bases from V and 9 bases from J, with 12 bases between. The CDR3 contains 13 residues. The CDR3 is CASSLRLEIEQFF. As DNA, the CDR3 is TGTGCCAGCAGTTTGCGGCTAGAAATTGAGCAGTTCTTC.